This T cell receptor (beta chain) was sequenced for a study of early T cells in non-severe SARS-CoV-2 infection. With 0 bases removed from V and 6 bases from J, the gap between germline ends came to 11 bases. CDR1 is LGHDT, CDR2 YNNKEL, per germline (reference sequence). This CDR3 contains 15 residues. Each cDNA molecule carried a unique molecular identifier. MiXCR, applied by TCRdb to the 5' RACE reads, yields one record per CDR3 protein. The sample holds roughly 32,000 distinct CDR3 sequences, roughly 3.9% seen once. The genes are TRBV3-1 and TRBJ2-2, with a possible D match to TRBD2 (5 bases). Source material: whole blood. The receptor was derived from an adult who was a healthcare worker with PCR-confirmed SARS-CoV-2 infection or an uninfected control (not recorded which). Here the CDR3 reads CASSQDLRAAGELFF. The DNA of the CDR3 is TGTGCCAGCAGCCAAGATCTGCGGGCTGCCGGGGAGCTGTTTTTT. The complete variable domain, with remaining parts taken from reference TRBV3-1 and TRBJ2-2, reads DTAVSQTPKYLVTQMGNDKSIKCEQNLGHDTMYWYKQDSKKFLKIMFSYNNKELIINETVPNRFSPKSPDKAHLNLHINSLELGDSAVYFCASSQDLRAAGELFFGEGSRLTVL.